Below, 16 T cell receptor beta chains from the same sample are listed, as sequenced in a study of blood T cell repertoires in COVID-19. The repertoire was sequenced with immunoSEQ multiplex PCR; TCRdb's copy has only in-frame clones and lacks some. The table shows 100,000 or so clones, with over 65% occurring only once. Input material: peripheral blood. These receptors originate from a human donor in a cohort sampled during active COVID-19.

This clone was counted once. Here the CDR3 reads CASSQRQGVDSPLHF. In nucleotides, the CDR3 is TGTGCCAGCAGTCAAAGACAGGGAGTTGATTCACCCCTCCACTTT. The chain uses TRBV2 and TRBJ1-6; the match to TRBD1 covers 7 bases. This CDR3 spans 15 amino acids. After removal of 5 bases from V and 8 bases from J, the junction contained 9 bases not matched to a gene. Germline values: CDR1 SNHLY, CDR2 FYNNEI.

The chain joins TRBV7-8 to TRBJ2-5, with 8 bases matching TRBD1. Trimming at V came to 5 bases and at J to 1 base, leaving 3 bases not matched to a gene. The germline V gene encodes CDR1 SGHVS and CDR2 FQNEAQ. The CDR3 spans 14 residues. The CDR3 loop reads CASSQTGAQETQYF. The CDR3 DNA reads TGTGCCAGCAGCCAGACAGGGGCCCAAGAGACCCAGTACTTC.

The chain links TRBV9 to TRBJ2-1, with TRBD1 as a possible D gene (6 bases). V was trimmed by 3 bases and J by 4 bases, leaving 14 bases between them. The germline V gene encodes CDR1 SGDLS and CDR2 YYNGEE. The CDR3 contains 15 residues. Here the CDR3 reads CASSGNRDKYNEQFF. The CDR3 nucleotides read TGTGCCAGCAGCGGCAACCGGGACAAATACAATGAGCAGTTCTTC.

The V and J genes are TRBV16 and TRBJ2-7, with 9 bases aligning to TRBD2. The CDR3 runs 15 residues. Per the germline V gene, CDR1 is KGHSY and CDR2 is FQNENV. Trimming cost V 4 bases and J 6 bases; bases outside gene matches: 10. CDR3 sequence (DNA): TGTGCCAGCAGCCGTAACTCTGCGGGAGGGTCCGAGCAGTACTTC. As protein: CASSRNSAGGSEQYF.

The gene calls are TRBV19 and TRBJ1-4; D is possibly TRBD1 (6 bases). There are 15 residues in the CDR3. Germline V gene sequence: CDR1 LNHDA, CDR2 SQIVND (reference sequence). Trimming cost V 4 bases and J 8 bases, with 17 bases left between them. The CDR3 sequence: CASSRGQGRGEKLFF. The CDR3 coding sequence is TGTGCCAGTAGTAGAGGGCAGGGGAGAGGCGAAAAACTGTTTTTT.

The V call is TRBV18, the J call TRBJ1-1; TRBD1 aligns across 9 bases. Trimming removed 4 bases from V and 5 bases from J; junction bases left unmatched: 2. CDR3 size: 13 residues. Germline CDR1 is KGHSH and CDR2 is LQKENI. The CDR3 is CASSLTGGTEAFF. DNA of the CDR3: TGTGCCAGCTCACTGACAGGGGGGACTGAAGCTTTCTTT.

J is TRBJ1-4 and V is TRBV4-3, with a tentative D call TRBD1 (5 bases). Germline V lookup: CDR1 LGHNA, CDR2 YSLEER. Deletions cut 0 bases from V and 11 bases from J, with 10 bases between. This CDR3 is 13 amino acids long. The CDR3 sequence is CASSQEPGRKLFF. Here the CDR3 DNA reads TGCGCCAGCAGCCAAGAACCAGGGAGGAAACTGTTTTTT.

The chain links TRBV30 to TRBJ1-3; D gene unclear. Per the germline V gene, CDR1 is GTSNPN and CDR2 is SVGIG (reference sequence). The ends were cut back, 2 bases at V and 1 base at J, with 15 bases in the middle. The CDR3 has 16 residues. CDR3 nucleotides: TGTGCCTGGAGTTCGGCGGGTTTACAATCTGGAAACACCATATATTTT. Translating it yields CAWSSAGLQSGNTIYF.

The rearrangement joins TRBV12-2 to TRBJ2-2; the D call of TRBD1 is as the table states it, not checked on the DNA. TRBV12-2 is a pseudogene locus. The CDR3 spans 16 residues. For the CDR3, the DNA is TGTGCAAGTCGCTTAGCGACGCAGGGGAGCACCGGGGAGCTGTTTTTT. It translates to CASRLATQGSTGELFF.

The rearrangement joins TRBV6-2 or TRBV6-3 to TRBJ2-3; 9 nucleotides agree with TRBD2. The CDR3 totals 16 residues. Germline lookup yields CDR1 MNHEY and CDR2 SVGEGT. Trimming cost V 5 bases and J 4 bases; bases outside gene matches: 10. The CDR3 DNA follows: TGTGCCAGCAGTCCCTCTAGCGGGGTAGGGTCAGATACGCAGTATTTT. Its translation: CASSPSSGVGSDTQYF.

The rearrangement links TRBV10-3 to TRBJ1-3; the match to TRBD1 covers 10 bases. The CDR3 is 15 residues long. V dropped 6 bases and J dropped 4; count of bases not matched to a gene: 6. CDR1 is ENHRY and CDR2 is SYGVKD in the germline V gene. The CDR3 is CAISPGTGAGNTIYF. The CDR3 bases are TGTGCCATCAGCCCCGGGACAGGGGCCGGAAACACCATATATTTT.

The rearrangement uses TRBV5-1 and TRBJ2-5; D not certain. Germline V gene sequence: CDR1 SGHRS, CDR2 YFSETQ. The CDR3 loop spans 13 amino acids. V was clipped by 4 bases and J by 0 bases, with 7 bases between them. Here the CDR3 DNA reads TGCGCCAGCAGCCGGGTCTACCAAGAGACCCAGTACTTC. Residues: CASSRVYQETQYF. Together with reference TRBV5-1 and TRBJ2-5, the CDR3 gives the full variable domain: KAGVTQTPRYLIKTRGQQVTLSCSPISGHRSVSWYQQTPGQGLQFLFEYFSETQRNKGNFPGRFSGRQFSNSRSEMNVSTLELGDSALYLCASSRVYQETQYFGPGTRLLVL.

The chain uses TRBV4-1 and TRBJ2-3; perhaps TRBD1 as D (6 bases). The CDR3 is 15 residues long. Germline CDR1 reads MGHRA; CDR2 reads YSYEKL. With 7 bases removed from V and 4 bases from J, the gap between germline ends came to 18 bases. CDR3 region: CASTRTIQGSDTQYF. The CDR3 nucleotides are TGCGCCAGCACCCGCACGATACAGGGTTCAGATACGCAGTATTTT.

J is TRBJ2-7 and V is TRBV5-1; 7 bases match TRBD1. The junction had 2 bases not matched to a gene; V was cut back by 1 base and J by 1 base. CDR3 length: 14 residues. CDR1 is SGHRS, CDR2 YFSETQ, per germline. The chain's CDR3 is CASSLPGGSYEQYF. CDR3 nucleotide sequence: TGCGCCAGCAGCTTGCCAGGGGGTTCCTACGAGCAGTACTTC.

This chain joins TRBV7-2 and TRBJ2-7, with TRBD1 matching 7 bases. This CDR3 has 13 amino acids. The germline V gene encodes CDR1 SGHTA and CDR2 FQGNSA. Trimming at V came to 2 bases and at J to 6 bases, leaving 4 bases not matched to a gene. The CDR3 loop reads CASSLQGEGEQYF. For the CDR3, the DNA is TGTGCCAGCAGCTTACAGGGGGAAGGCGAGCAGTACTTC.

The chain joins TRBV15 to TRBJ2-7; D might be TRBD2 (6 bases). CDR3 length equals 13 residues. Germline CDR1 and CDR2: LNHNV and YYDKDF (reference sequence). V gave up 8 bases and J gave up 6 bases, with 17 bases separating them. CDR3 residues: CATARLAFSEQYF. The CDR3 bases are TGTGCCACCGCCCGGCTAGCGTTCAGCGAGCAGTACTTC.